These 7 T cell receptor beta chains were all obtained from the same sample, sequenced in a study of control samples from healthy donors and cancer patients. Repertoires were generated with immunoSEQ multiplex PCR, while TCRdb's copy carries only in-frame clones and drops some. Here the sample spans around 230,000 clones, roughly 94% being singletons. The sequenced sample was blood. These receptors all stem from a man between 45 and 60 years old in good health.

The V call is TRBV5-1, the J call TRBJ2-7, with TRBD2 as a possible D gene (5 bases). Germline V gene lookup returns CDR1 SGHRS and CDR2 YFSETQ. The CDR3 contains 15 residues. V shed 0 bases and J shed 2 bases, with 12 bases lying between them. Written as DNA, the CDR3 is TGCGCCAGCAGCTTGGCTATTGAGGGAACCTACGAGCAGTACTTC. It translates to CASSLAIEGTYEQYF.

V gene TRBV5-1 combines with J gene TRBJ1-1; D is unresolved. The germline V gene has CDR1 SGHRS and CDR2 YFSETQ. V dropped 0 bases and J dropped 5 bases, with 8 bases sitting between them. The CDR3 spans 13 residues. The CDR3 DNA follows: TGCGCCAGCAGCTTGGACGTGGGGACTGAAGCTTTCTTT. Protein product: CASSLDVGTEAFF. Filled out from reference TRBV5-1 and TRBJ1-1, the complete variable domain reads KAGVTQTPRYLIKTRGQQVTLSCSPISGHRSVSWYQQTPGQGLQFLFEYFSETQRNKGNFPGRFSGRQFSNSRSEMNVSTLELGDSALYLCASSLDVGTEAFFGQGTRLTVV.

The V and J genes are TRBV10-3 and TRBJ2-1, with TRBD1 matching 9 bases. This CDR3 is built from 18 residues. Germline assignment: CDR1 ENHRY and CDR2 SYGVKD. With 6 bases clipped from V and 8 bases from J, the junction kept 20 bases outside the gene matches. Written as DNA, the CDR3 is TGTGCCATCAGGGGACAGGGTGGGGGTCTCGGCGTCTCGGATGAGCAGTTCTTC. Its translation: CAIRGQGGGLGVSDEQFF.

The gene calls are TRBV5-6 and TRBJ2-5, with D unresolved. Germline V gene sequence: CDR1 SGHDT, CDR2 YYEEEE. The CDR3 runs to 12 residues. The V end was cut by 0 bases, the J end by 5 bases, with 5 bases between. CDR3 DNA sequence: TGTGCCAGCAGCTTGGAAGCGGAGACCCAGTACTTC. This sequence encodes CASSLEAETQYF.

This clone was seen only once. V usage is TRBV6-6 and J usage is TRBJ1-4, with D maybe TRBD1 (6 bases). Germline V gives CDR1 MNHNY, CDR2 SVGAGI (reference sequence). The CDR3 is 14 amino acids. V was shortened by 7 bases and J by 8 bases, with 17 bases between the two germline ends. CDR3 in amino acids: CASTQRGEEEKLFF. DNA for the CDR3: TGTGCCAGCACCCAAAGGGGGGAAGAAGAAAAACTGTTTTTT.

The chain joins TRBV18 to TRBJ1-2, with a weak D call TRBD1 (5 bases). CDR1 is KGHSH, CDR2 LQKENI, per germline. The V and J ends lost 9 bases and 7 bases respectively, with 18 bases between them. The CDR3 length is 13 residues. Here the CDR3 reads CASSGGGTSGYTF. CDR3 coding DNA: TGTGCCAGTTCTGGCGGGGGGACGTCTGGCTACACCTTC.

This clone was recorded only once. The chain carries TRBV5-1 and TRBJ2-3; the D gene is possibly TRBD1 (5 bases). CDR3 length: 13 residues. CDR1 SGHRS and CDR2 YFSETQ come from the germline V gene. Trimming shortened V by 3 bases and J by 3 bases, and 8 bases separated the two germline ends. CDR3 sequence: CASSSQGTDTQYF. In DNA, the CDR3 is TGCGCCAGCAGCTCCCAGGGAACAGATACGCAGTATTTT. Based on the CDR3 plus reference TRBV5-1 and TRBJ2-3, the full variable domain is KAGVTQTPRYLIKTRGQQVTLSCSPISGHRSVSWYQQTPGQGLQFLFEYFSETQRNKGNFPGRFSGRQFSNSRSEMNVSTLELGDSALYLCASSSQGTDTQYFGPGTRLTVL.